The 27 T cell receptor beta chains reported below all come from one sample, sequenced in a study of OX40 agonist ivuxolimab in advanced cancers. Profiling relied on immunoSEQ multiplex PCR, and the TCRdb table lists in-frame clones only, not all of them. This sample has some 28,000 clones, with roughly 83% found just once. Specimen: CD4+ or CD8+ T cells sorted from blood, collected in a trial of the OX40 agonist ivuxolimab. All receptors derive from an adult with an advanced solid tumor such as melanoma, head and neck, liver or kidney cancer.

The chain combines TRBV30 with TRBJ1-1; D unclear. The V and J ends lost 2 bases and 2 bases respectively, with 15 bases between them. This CDR3 comprises 15 residues. Germline loops: CDR1 GTSNPN, CDR2 SVGIG (reference sequence). In nucleotides, the CDR3 is TGTGCCTGGAGTCATATAGGTCTACTAAACACTGAAGCTTTCTTT. Translated, it gives CAWSHIGLLNTEAFF.

This clone was recorded a few times. V is TRBV7-8 and J is TRBJ2-7, with D perhaps matching TRBD1 or TRBD2 (5 bases each). The germline gives CDR1 SGHVS, CDR2 FQNEAQ. The CDR3 is 16 amino acids. V was clipped by 5 bases and J by 6 bases, with 23 bases between them. The CDR3 spells CASSDQGVGVLSEQYF. DNA of the CDR3: TGTGCCAGCAGCGACCAGGGAGTGGGAGTCTTGAGCGAGCAGTACTTC.

This clone has more than one count but fewer than ten. This chain links TRBV7-8 with TRBJ2-7; D remains ambiguous. CDR1 and CDR2 (germline): SGHVS, FQNEAQ. This CDR3 has 13 amino acids. The ends were cut back, 5 bases at V and 5 bases at J, with 13 bases in the middle. CDR3 DNA: TGTGCCAGCAGCCTCCCTCGTGGTGACGAGCAGTACTTC. It encodes CASSLPRGDEQYF.

The rearrangement uses TRBV29-1 and TRBJ2-3, with a possible D match to TRBD1 (5 bases). The CDR3 contains 15 residues. Deletions cut 4 bases from V and 2 bases from J, with 16 bases between. Germline loops: CDR1 SQVTM, CDR2 ANQGSEA. CDR3 loop: CSVGHGQGFTDTQYF. Written as DNA, the CDR3 is TGCAGCGTTGGGCACGGGCAGGGATTCACAGATACGCAGTATTTT.

The gene calls are TRBV30 and TRBJ1-1, with D hard to call. The germline V gene has CDR1 GTSNPN and CDR2 SVGIG (reference sequence). V lost 6 bases and J 0 bases, leaving 8 bases between the germline ends. The CDR3 has 12 residues. The CDR3 DNA is TGTGCCTGCATGCAGCTGAACACTGAAGCTTTCTTT. It codes for CACMQLNTEAFF.

J is TRBJ1-1 and V is TRBV11-2; the D is unclear. This CDR3 spans 16 amino acids. Germline-derived CDR1 and CDR2 are SGHAT and FQNNGV. Trimming took 0 bases from V and 4 from J, leaving 15 bases between them. The CDR3 nucleotides are TGTGCCAGCAGCTTAGAATATGGGTGGAGATCCACTGAAGCTTTCTTT. It specifies CASSLEYGWRSTEAFF.

This rearrangement joins TRBV4-1 to TRBJ1-5; tentative D call: TRBD1 (6 bases). The CDR3 consists of 15 residues. The V end lost 3 bases, the J end lost 3 bases, and 12 bases lay between the germline ends. From germline, CDR1 is MGHRA and CDR2 YSYEKL. The CDR3 coding sequence is TGCGCCAGCAGCCAGGTTAGACAGGTCAATCAGCCCCAGCATTTT. This gives the protein CASSQVRQVNQPQHF.

This clone appeared once. V is TRBV18 and J is TRBJ2-7; 10 bases agree with TRBD1. The CDR3 is 14 amino acids. V lost 3 bases to trimming and J lost 3 bases; unmatched junction nucleotides: 2. Germline lookup yields CDR1 KGHSH and CDR2 LQKENI. CDR3 in DNA: TGTGCCAGCTCACCGGGACAGGGGTACTACGAGCAGTACTTC. It translates to CASSPGQGYYEQYF.

By sample fraction, this clone is medium-sized. V usage is TRBV19 and J usage is TRBJ1-2, with no clear D. Trimming left V 5 bases short and J 4 bases short, with 14 bases between. In germline, CDR1 is LNHDA, CDR2 SQIVND (reference sequence). CDR3 length equals 14 residues. CDR3: CASSPFVGPYGYTF. CDR3 in DNA: TGTGCCAGTAGTCCCTTTGTCGGCCCCTATGGCTACACCTTC.

The CDR3, as DNA: TGCGCCAGCAGCCAAGTGGCCTACAGGGGCCCTGAAGCTTTCTTT. It codes for CASSQVAYRGPEAFF. The chain employs TRBV4-1 and TRBJ1-1; 7 bases align to TRBD1. Per germline, CDR1 MGHRA and CDR2 YSYEKL. The junction had 8 bases not matched to a gene; V was cut back by 1 base and J by 6 bases. This CDR3 contains 15 residues.

The rearrangement links TRBV28 to TRBJ2-5; D is perhaps TRBD2 (6 bases). V was clipped by 4 bases and J by 7 bases, with 16 bases between them. The CDR3 length is 14 residues. Germline V CDR1 and CDR2: MDHEN, SYDVKM. The CDR3 spells CASSSRGRGWTQYF. CDR3 sequence (DNA): TGTGCCAGCAGTTCCCGGGGGAGAGGGTGGACCCAGTACTTC.

V and J are TRBV7-9 and TRBJ2-3, with 13 bases aligning to TRBD2. Trimming at V came to 6 bases and at J to 5 bases, leaving 5 bases not matched to a gene. Looked up from germline, CDR1 is SEHNR and CDR2 is FQNEAQ (reference sequence). The CDR3 sequence is 15 residues long. The chain's CDR3 is CASRSGTSGEDTQYF. CDR3 DNA: TGTGCCAGCAGATCCGGGACTAGCGGGGAAGATACGCAGTATTTT.

This chain links TRBV23-1 with TRBJ1-1, with 12 bases lining up with TRBD1. TRBV23-1 belongs to the ORF category, with a function that is uncertain. The CDR3 length is 15 residues. V was clipped by 3 bases and J by 5 bases; unmatched bases: 4. In DNA form, the CDR3 reads TGCGCCAGCAGTCACCCGGGACAGGGGGCGACTGAAGCTTTCTTT. This encodes CASSHPGQGATEAFF.

The chain couples TRBV5-5 to TRBJ2-5; D is possibly TRBD2 (5 bases). Germline V lookup: CDR1 SGHKS, CDR2 YYEKEE (reference sequence). The CDR3 contains 14 residues. V was pared by 4 bases and J by 2 bases, with 12 bases between. The CDR3 coding sequence is TGTGCCAGCAGCACTCCGGGGTTGCAAGAGACCCAGTACTTC. Translated, it gives CASSTPGLQETQYF.

This chain uses TRBV5-4 with TRBJ1-1, with 7 nucleotides matching TRBD1. The germline CDR1 and CDR2 sequences are SGHNT and YYREEE (reference sequence). Germline trimming cut 2 bases from V and 2 bases from J; bases unmatched to any gene: 15. The CDR3 extends over 18 amino acids. CDR3 coding DNA: TGTGCCAGCAGCTTACTCTCTACAGGGGCGGCCCTAAACACTGAAGCTTTCTTT. Its translation: CASSLLSTGAALNTEAFF.

The sample holds one count of this clone. The V call is TRBV10-2, the J call TRBJ2-7; 11 bases are a match to TRBD2. The CDR3 contains 14 residues. V was clipped by 5 bases and J by 3 bases; unmatched bases: 3. Per germline, CDR1 WSHSY and CDR2 SAAADI. In DNA form, the CDR3 reads TGCGCCAGCAGTCCCGGGACTAGCGGCTACGAGCAGTACTTC. Amino acids: CASSPGTSGYEQYF.

The rearrangement uses TRBV9 and TRBJ2-3; unclear D gene. Germline loops: CDR1 SGDLS, CDR2 YYNGEE. This CDR3 has 13 residues. Trimming stripped 0 bases from V and 2 bases from J, with 4 bases between. The CDR3 sequence: CASSVGDTDTQYF. As DNA, the CDR3 is TGTGCCAGCAGCGTAGGGGACACAGATACGCAGTATTTT.

The V call is TRBV28, the J call TRBJ1-3; D uncertain. V was trimmed by 5 bases and J by 1 base, leaving 6 bases between them. The CDR3 covers 13 residues. Germline V gives CDR1 MDHEN, CDR2 SYDVKM. CDR3 sequence: CASSETSGNTIYF. The CDR3 bases are TGTGCCAGCAGTGAGACTTCTGGAAACACCATATATTTT. Together with reference TRBV28 and TRBJ1-3, the CDR3 gives the full variable domain: DVKVTQSSRYLVKRTGEKVFLECVQDMDHENMFWYRQDPGLGLRLIYFSYDVKMKEKGDIPEGYSVSREKKERFSLILESASTNQTSMYLCASSETSGNTIYFGEGSWLTVV.

This clone was counted once. The rearrangement joins TRBV18 to TRBJ2-3, with 9 bases identical to TRBD1. Looked up from germline, CDR1 is KGHSH and CDR2 is LQKENI. The CDR3 covers 15 residues. Trimming removed 4 bases from V and 3 bases from J; junction bases left unmatched: 5. CDR3 bases: TGTGCCAGCTCACAGGGACAGGGTGGGACAGATACGCAGTATTTT. Translating it yields CASSQGQGGTDTQYF.

This clone was observed a handful of times. The chain recombines TRBV5-1 with TRBJ2-1, with D perhaps being TRBD1 or TRBD2 (5 bases each). The germline gives CDR1 SGHRS, CDR2 YFSETQ. The CDR3 totals 15 residues. V lost 0 bases to trimming and J lost 8 bases, with 15 bases between them. Here the CDR3 reads CASSLGLGAGDEQFF. The DNA of the CDR3 is TGCGCCAGCAGCTTGGGTTTAGGGGCCGGGGATGAGCAGTTCTTC.

V gene TRBV27 combines with J gene TRBJ2-7; perhaps D is TRBD1 or TRBD2 (6 bases each). V was cut by 6 bases and J by 0 bases, with 15 bases left in between. The CDR3 contains 15 residues. Per the germline V gene, CDR1 is MNHEY and CDR2 is SMNVEV (reference sequence). In DNA form, the CDR3 reads TGTGCCAGCAGCCGGGGGACAAGGAGCTCCTACGAGCAGTACTTC. Its protein is CASSRGTRSSYEQYF.

The rearrangement links TRBV27 to TRBJ1-2; D is unclear. This CDR3 has 13 residues. Germline-derived CDR1 and CDR2 are MNHEY and SMNVEV (reference sequence). The germline V and J ends were trimmed by 3 bases and 9 bases, with 14 bases remaining between them. The CDR3: CASSFDGAKSYTF. The CDR3 DNA sequence: TGTGCCAGCAGTTTCGACGGCGCTAAGAGCTACACCTTC.

The chain has TRBV2 and TRBJ2-2; 7 bases fit TRBD1. This CDR3 region has 15 residues. V trimming: 4 bases; J trimming: 1 base; junction bases outside the gene matches: 3. Per the germline V gene, CDR1 is SNHLY and CDR2 is FYNNEI. CDR3 residues: CASSGQGRNTGELFF. The CDR3 DNA reads as TGTGCCAGCAGTGGACAGGGAAGGAACACCGGGGAGCTGTTTTTT. The full variable domain, completed using reference TRBV2 and TRBJ2-2, is EPEVTQTPSHQVTQMGQEVILRCVPISNHLYFYWYRQILGQKVEFLVSFYNNEISEKSEIFDDQFSVERPDGSNFTLKIRSTKLEDSAMYFCASSGQGRNTGELFFGEGSRLTVL.

The rearrangement links TRBV7-6 to TRBJ2-2; D is tentatively TRBD1 or TRBD2 (6 bases each). Per the germline V gene, CDR1 is SGHVS and CDR2 is FNYEAQ. The CDR3 is made up of 15 amino acids. V gave up 2 bases and J gave up 6 bases, with 13 bases separating them. CDR3 sequence (DNA): TGTGCCAGCAGCTTATTAGGGGGGAGCTCCGGGGAGCTGTTTTTT. This codes for CASSLLGGSSGELFF.

The chain uses TRBV10-1 and TRBJ1-2, with D unresolved. From germline, CDR1 is WNHNN and CDR2 SYGVQD (reference sequence). With 9 bases removed from V and 2 bases from J, the gap between germline ends came to 13 bases. CDR3 length: 13 amino acids. The chain's CDR3 is CARPFSANYGYTF. The CDR3 nucleotides read TGCGCCAGACCCTTCTCAGCGAACTATGGCTACACCTTC.

This clone was seen more than once but under ten times. The chain uses TRBV18 and TRBJ1-1, with D maybe TRBD1 (5 bases). The germline V gene encodes CDR1 KGHSH and CDR2 LQKENI. CDR3 length: 14 residues. V was clipped by 2 bases and J by 1 base, with 8 bases between them. Here the CDR3 reads CASSPFGGNTEAFF. The CDR3 region has the DNA TGTGCCAGCTCACCATTCGGGGGGAACACTGAAGCTTTCTTT.

The chain employs TRBV5-8 and TRBJ2-7; 7 bases align to TRBD2. CDR1 is SGHTS and CDR2 is YDEGEE in the germline V gene. The CDR3 has 15 amino acids. V was clipped by 2 bases and J by 3 bases; unmatched bases: 8. DNA of the CDR3: TGTGCCAGCAGCTTAGGGACTACTATTTACTACGAGCAGTACTTC. Translated: CASSLGTTIYYEQYF.